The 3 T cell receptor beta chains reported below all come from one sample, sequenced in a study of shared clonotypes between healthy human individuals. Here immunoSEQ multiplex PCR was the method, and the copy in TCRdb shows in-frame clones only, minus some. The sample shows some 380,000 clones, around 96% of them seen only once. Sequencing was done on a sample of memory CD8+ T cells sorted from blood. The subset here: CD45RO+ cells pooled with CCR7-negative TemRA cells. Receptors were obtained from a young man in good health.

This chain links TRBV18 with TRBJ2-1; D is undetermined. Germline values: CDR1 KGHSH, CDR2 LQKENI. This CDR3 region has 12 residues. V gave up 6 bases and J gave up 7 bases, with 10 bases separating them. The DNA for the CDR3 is TGTGCCAGCTCTTCTATGGAGAATGAGCAGTTCTTC. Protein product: CASSSMENEQFF.

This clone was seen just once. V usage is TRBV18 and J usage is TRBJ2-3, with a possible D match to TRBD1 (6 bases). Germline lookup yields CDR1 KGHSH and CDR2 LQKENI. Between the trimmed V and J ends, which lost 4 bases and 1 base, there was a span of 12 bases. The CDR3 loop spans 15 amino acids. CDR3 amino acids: CASSLSDRRTDTQYF. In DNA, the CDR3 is TGTGCCAGCTCACTGTCGGACAGACGCACAGATACGCAGTATTTT.

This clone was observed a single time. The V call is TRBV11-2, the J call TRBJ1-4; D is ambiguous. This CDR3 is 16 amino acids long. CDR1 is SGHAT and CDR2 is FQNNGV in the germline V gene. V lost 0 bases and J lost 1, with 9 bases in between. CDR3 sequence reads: CASSLDLWGTNEKLFF. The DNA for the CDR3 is TGTGCCAGCAGCTTAGATCTTTGGGGAACTAATGAAAAACTGTTTTTT.